This T cell receptor (beta chain) comes out of a study of low-dose radiotherapy and immunotherapy resistance in tumors. Study-level background: Each patient was administered nivolumab intravenously at 240 mg, which was a flat dose, every two weeks, along with intravenous ipilimumab at 1 mg/kg every six weeks. Intravenously given cyclophosphamide 200 mg/m2 followed a two-week schedule that placed each dose one day before radiation and immunotherapy.

Both TCRalpha and TCRbeta chains were reverse transcribed with V-gene-specific primers. TCR amplification ran 15 to 20 PCR cycles using constant-region and V-primer adapter primers. In vitro transcription amplified isolated mRNA. Each CDR3 protein gets one entry after TCRdb re-called the reads with MiXCR. The sample consists of just over 90,000 distinct CDR3 sequences, approximately 22% of them appearing once. Time point described: after trial treatment. Treatment defined: LDRT plus nivolumab, ipilimumab, low-dose cyclophosphamide and aspirin (RACIN trial). This CDR3 has 19 amino acids. Germline V gives CDR1 MNHEY, CDR2 SVGEGT. With V trimmed by 5 bases and J by 0 bases, 14 bases remained unmatched. In its sample, this clonotype was seen many times.

The gene calls are TRBV6-2 or TRBV6-3 and TRBJ1-4, with TRBD1 matching 8 bases. This TCR was sampled from a female donor with ovarian cancer. This specimen was PBMCs, taken after low-dose radiotherapy plus immunotherapy. Written as DNA, the CDR3 is TGTGCCAGCAGTGAGGCGGGGACAGGAGAATTTACAACTAATGAAAAACTGTTTTTT. It yields the protein CASSEAGTGEFTTNEKLFF.